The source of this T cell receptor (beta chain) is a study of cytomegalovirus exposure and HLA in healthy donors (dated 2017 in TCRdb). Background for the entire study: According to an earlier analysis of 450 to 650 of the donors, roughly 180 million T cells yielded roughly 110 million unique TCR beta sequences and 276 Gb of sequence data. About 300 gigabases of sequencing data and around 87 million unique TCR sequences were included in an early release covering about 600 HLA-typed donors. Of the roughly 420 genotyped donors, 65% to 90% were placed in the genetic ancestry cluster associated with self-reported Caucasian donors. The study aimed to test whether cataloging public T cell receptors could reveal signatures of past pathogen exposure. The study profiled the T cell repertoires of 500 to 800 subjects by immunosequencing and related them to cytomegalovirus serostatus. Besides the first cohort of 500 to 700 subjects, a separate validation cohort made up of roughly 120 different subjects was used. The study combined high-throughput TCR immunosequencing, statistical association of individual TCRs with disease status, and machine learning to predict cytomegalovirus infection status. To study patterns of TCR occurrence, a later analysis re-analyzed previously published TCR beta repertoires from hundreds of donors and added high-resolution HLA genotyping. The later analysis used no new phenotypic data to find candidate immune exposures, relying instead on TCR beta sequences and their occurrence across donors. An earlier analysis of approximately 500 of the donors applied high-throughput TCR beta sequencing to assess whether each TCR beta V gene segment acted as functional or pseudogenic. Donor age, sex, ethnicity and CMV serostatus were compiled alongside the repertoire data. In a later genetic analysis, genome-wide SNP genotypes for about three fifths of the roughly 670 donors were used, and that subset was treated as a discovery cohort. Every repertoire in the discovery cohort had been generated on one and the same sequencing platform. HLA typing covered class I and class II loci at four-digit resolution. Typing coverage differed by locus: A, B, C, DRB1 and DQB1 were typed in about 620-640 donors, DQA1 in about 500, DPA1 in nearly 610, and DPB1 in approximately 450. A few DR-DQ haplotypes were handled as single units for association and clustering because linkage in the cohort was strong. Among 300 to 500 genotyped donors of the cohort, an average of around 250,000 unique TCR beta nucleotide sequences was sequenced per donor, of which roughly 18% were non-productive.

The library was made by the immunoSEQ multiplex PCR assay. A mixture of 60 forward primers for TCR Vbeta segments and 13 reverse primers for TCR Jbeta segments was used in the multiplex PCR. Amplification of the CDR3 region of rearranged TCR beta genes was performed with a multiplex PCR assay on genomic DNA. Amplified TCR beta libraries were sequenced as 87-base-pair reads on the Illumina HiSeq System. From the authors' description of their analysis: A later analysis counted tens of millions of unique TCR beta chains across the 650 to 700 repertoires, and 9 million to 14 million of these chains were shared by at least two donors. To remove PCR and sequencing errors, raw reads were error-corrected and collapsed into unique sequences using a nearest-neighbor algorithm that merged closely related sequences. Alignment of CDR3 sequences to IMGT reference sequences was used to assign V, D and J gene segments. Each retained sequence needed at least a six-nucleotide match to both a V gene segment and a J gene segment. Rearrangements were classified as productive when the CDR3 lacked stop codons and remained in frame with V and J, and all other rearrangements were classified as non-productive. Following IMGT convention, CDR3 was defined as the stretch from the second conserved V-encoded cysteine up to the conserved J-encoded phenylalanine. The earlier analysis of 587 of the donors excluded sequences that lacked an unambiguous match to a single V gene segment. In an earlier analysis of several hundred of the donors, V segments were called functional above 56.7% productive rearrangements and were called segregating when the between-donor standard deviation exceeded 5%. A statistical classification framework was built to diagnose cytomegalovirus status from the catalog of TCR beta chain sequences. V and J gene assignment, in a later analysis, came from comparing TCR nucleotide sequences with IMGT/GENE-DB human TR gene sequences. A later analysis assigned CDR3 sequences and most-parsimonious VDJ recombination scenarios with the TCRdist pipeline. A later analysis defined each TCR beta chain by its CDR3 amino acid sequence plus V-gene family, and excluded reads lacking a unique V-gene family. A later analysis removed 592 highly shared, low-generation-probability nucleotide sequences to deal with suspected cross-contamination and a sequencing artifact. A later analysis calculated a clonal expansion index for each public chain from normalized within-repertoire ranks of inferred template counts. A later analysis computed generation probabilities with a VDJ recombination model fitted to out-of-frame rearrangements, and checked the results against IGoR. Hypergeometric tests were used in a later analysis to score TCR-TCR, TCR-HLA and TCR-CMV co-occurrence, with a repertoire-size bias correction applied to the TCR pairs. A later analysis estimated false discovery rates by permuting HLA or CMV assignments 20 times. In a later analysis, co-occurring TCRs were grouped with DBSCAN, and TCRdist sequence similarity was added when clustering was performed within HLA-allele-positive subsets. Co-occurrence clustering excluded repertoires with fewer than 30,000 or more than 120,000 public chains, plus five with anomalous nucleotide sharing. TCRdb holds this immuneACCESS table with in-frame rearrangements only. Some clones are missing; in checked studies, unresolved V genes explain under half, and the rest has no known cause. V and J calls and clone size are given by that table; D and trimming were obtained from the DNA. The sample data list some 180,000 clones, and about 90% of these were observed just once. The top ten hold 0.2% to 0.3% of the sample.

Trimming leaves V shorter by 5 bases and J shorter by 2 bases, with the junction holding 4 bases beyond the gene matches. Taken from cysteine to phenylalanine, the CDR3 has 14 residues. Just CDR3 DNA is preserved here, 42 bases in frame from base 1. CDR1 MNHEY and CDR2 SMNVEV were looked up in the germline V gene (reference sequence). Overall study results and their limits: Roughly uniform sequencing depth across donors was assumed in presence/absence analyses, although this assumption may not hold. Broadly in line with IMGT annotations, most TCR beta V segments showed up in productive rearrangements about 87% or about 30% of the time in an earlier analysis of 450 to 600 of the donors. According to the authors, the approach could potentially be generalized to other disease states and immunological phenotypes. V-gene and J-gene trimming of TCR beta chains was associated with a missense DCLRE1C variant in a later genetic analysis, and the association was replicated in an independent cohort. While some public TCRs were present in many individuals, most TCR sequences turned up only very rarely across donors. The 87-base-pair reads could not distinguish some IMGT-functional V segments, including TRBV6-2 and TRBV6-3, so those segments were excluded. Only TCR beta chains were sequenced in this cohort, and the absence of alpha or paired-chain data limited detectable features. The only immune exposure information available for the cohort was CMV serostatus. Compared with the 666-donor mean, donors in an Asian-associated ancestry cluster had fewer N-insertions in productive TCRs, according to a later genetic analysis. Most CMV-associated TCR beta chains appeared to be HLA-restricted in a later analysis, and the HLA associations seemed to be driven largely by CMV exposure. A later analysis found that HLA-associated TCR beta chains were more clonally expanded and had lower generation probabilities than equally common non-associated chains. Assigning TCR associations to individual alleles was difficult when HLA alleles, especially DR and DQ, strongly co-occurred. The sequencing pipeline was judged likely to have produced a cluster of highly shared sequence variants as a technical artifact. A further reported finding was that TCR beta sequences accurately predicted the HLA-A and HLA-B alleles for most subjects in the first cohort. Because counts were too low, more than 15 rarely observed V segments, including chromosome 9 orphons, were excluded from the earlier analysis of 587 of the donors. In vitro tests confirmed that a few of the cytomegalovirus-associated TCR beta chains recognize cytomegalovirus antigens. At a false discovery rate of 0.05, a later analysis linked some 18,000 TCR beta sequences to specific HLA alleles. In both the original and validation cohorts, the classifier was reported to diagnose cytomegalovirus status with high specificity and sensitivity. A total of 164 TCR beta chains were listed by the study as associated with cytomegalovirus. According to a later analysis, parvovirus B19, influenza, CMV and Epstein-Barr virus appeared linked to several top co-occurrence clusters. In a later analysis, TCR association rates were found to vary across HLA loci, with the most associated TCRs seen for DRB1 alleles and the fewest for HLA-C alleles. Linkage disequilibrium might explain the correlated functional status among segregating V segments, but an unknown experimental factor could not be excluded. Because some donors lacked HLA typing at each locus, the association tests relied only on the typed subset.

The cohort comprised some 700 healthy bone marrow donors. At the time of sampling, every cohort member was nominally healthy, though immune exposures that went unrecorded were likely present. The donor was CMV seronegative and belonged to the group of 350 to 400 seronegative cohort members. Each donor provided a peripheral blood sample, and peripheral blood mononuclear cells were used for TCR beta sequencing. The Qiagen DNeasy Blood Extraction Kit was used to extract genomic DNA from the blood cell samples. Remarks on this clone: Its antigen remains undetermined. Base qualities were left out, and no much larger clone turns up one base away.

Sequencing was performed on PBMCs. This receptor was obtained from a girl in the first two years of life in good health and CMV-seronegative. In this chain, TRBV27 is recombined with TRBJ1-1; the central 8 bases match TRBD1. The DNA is TGTGCCAGCAGTACCACAGGGGGAAACACTGAAGCTTTCTTT. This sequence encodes CASSTTGGNTEAFF.